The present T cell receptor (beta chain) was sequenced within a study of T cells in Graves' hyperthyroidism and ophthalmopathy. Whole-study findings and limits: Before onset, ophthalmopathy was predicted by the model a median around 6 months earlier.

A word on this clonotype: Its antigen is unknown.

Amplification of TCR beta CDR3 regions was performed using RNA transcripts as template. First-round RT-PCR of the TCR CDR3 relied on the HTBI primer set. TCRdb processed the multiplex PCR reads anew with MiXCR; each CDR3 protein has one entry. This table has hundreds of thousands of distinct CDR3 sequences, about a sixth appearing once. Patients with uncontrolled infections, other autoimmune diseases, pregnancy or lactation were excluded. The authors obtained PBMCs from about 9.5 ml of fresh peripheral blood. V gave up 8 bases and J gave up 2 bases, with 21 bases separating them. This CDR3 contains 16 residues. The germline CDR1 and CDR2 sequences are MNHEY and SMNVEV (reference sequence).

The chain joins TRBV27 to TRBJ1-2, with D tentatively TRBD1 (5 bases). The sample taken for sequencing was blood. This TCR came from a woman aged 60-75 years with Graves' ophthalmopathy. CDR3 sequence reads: CASSREGTAVNYGYTF. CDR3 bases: TGTGCCAGCTCCCGGGAGGGGACCGCCGTAAACTATGGCTACACCTTC.